These 27 T cell receptor beta chains came from one sample sequenced in a study of shared clonotypes between healthy human individuals. Sequencing was performed with immunoSEQ multiplex PCR; in TCRdb, only in-frame clones are kept and a portion is missing. The sample yields hundreds of thousands of clones, around 92% seen once. CD45RO negativity and positive selection for CCR7 defined naive CD8 cells, a population that excluded terminally differentiated effector memory CD45RA+ cells. Material: naive CD8+ T cells sorted from blood. The receptors were sampled from a man in his thirties or forties in good health.

The V gene is TRBV27, the J gene TRBJ2-3; 8 bases align to TRBD2. CDR1 and CDR2 (germline): MNHEY, SMNVEV (reference sequence). The V gene end was trimmed by 4 bases and the J gene end by 4 bases; junction bases not matched to a gene: 4. This CDR3 region has 14 residues. The CDR3 loop reads CASSSKRESDTQYF. Here the CDR3 DNA reads TGTGCCAGCAGTTCCAAGCGGGAGTCAGATACGCAGTATTTT.

About this clone itself: A read error is the likely source, as a far larger clone sits one nucleotide away. The same CDR3 is also encoded by other DNA sequences in this sample. This chain uses TRBV28 with TRBJ2-2, with no clear D. The germline V gene encodes CDR1 MDHEN and CDR2 SYDVKM. The CDR3 is 15 amino acids. Trimming removed 6 bases from V and 5 bases from J, with 16 bases in between. This chain's CDR3 is CASSPVTENTGELFF. In DNA form, the CDR3 reads TGTGCCAGCAGCCCCGTAACGGAGAATACCGGGGAGCTGTTTTTT.

The genes are TRBV7-9 and TRBJ2-1, with 10 bases fitting TRBD2. The CDR3 length is 15 residues. V shed 5 bases, J shed 1 base, and the junction held 2 bases outside the gene matches. Germline CDR1 and CDR2: SEHNR and FQNEAQ (reference sequence). The CDR3 here is CASSATSGSYNEQFF. The CDR3 bases are TGTGCCAGCAGCGCGACTAGCGGGTCCTACAATGAGCAGTTCTTC. The full variable domain, in which reference TRBV7-9 and TRBJ2-1 provide the parts outside the CDR3, is DTGVSQNPRHKITKRGQNVTFRCDPISEHNRLYWYRQTLGQGPEFLTYFQNEAQLEKSRLLSDRFSAERPKGSFSTLEIQRTEQGDSAMYLCASSATSGSYNEQFFGPGTRLTVL.

The gene calls are TRBV27 and TRBJ2-3, with 12 bases matching TRBD2. The CDR3 is made up of 15 amino acids. Trimming took 5 bases from V and 6 from J; bases not matched to a gene: 6. Germline CDR1 is MNHEY and CDR2 is SMNVEV (reference sequence). Here the CDR3 DNA reads TGTGCCAGCAGTCGACTAGCGGGAGTGGGGGATACGCAGTATTTT. This gives the protein CASSRLAGVGDTQYF.

This chain uses TRBV7-7 with TRBJ2-7; 8 bases line up with TRBD1. Germline trimming cut 5 bases from V and 3 bases from J; bases unmatched to any gene: 9. Germline values: CDR1 SSHAT, CDR2 FNYEAQ (reference sequence). The CDR3 extends over 15 amino acids. CDR3 residues: CASSPWTGLSYEQYF. CDR3 bases: TGTGCCAGCAGCCCGTGGACAGGGTTGAGCTACGAGCAGTACTTC.

The gene calls are TRBV14 and TRBJ1-1; D may be TRBD1 (5 bases). The V end was cut by 4 bases, the J end by 1 base, with 13 bases between. In germline, CDR1 is SGHDN, CDR2 FVKESK. The CDR3 spans 15 residues. The CDR3 nucleotides read TGTGCCAGCAGCCTCTGGGGGGTCCCGAACACTGAAGCTTTCTTT. It yields the protein CASSLWGVPNTEAFF.

V and J are TRBV27 and TRBJ2-7; D is undetermined. The CDR3 has 16 amino acids. Germline V gene sequence: CDR1 MNHEY, CDR2 SMNVEV (reference sequence). V lost 0 bases, J lost 1 base, and 13 bases lay in between. The CDR3 here is CASSLSDPRASYEQYF. CDR3 DNA: TGTGCCAGCAGTTTATCGGATCCTCGCGCTTCCTACGAGCAGTACTTC.

V is TRBV27 and J is TRBJ1-5; D is uncertain. V shed 0 bases and J shed 7 bases, with 4 bases lying between them. The CDR3 runs 12 residues. Germline values: CDR1 MNHEY, CDR2 SMNVEV (reference sequence). CDR3 sequence (DNA): TGTGCCAGCAGTTTATCGAGACAGCCCCAGCATTTT. The encoded protein is CASSLSRQPQHF.

This chain joins TRBV4-2 and TRBJ2-5, with a tentative D call TRBD2 (6 bases). Per the germline V gene, CDR1 is LGHNA and CDR2 is YNFKEQ. The CDR3 is 18 residues long. Trimming took 3 bases from V and 1 from J, leaving 21 bases between them. CDR3 protein: CASSHPSRGSGLQETQYF. CDR3 nucleotide sequence: TGTGCCAGCAGCCATCCTTCTCGGGGTAGCGGCCTCCAAGAGACCCAGTACTTC.

This chain connects TRBV10-3 to TRBJ2-7, with TRBD2 identical over 7 bases. Trimming removed 6 bases from V and 7 bases from J; junction bases left unmatched: 12. Germline CDR1 is ENHRY and CDR2 is SYGVKD. This CDR3 is 14 amino acids long. For the CDR3, the DNA is TGTGCCATCAGCCCGAGCTCCACTAGCGCAGAGCAGTACTTC. Translation gives CAISPSSTSAEQYF.

This chain connects TRBV4-1 to TRBJ2-7, with 8 bases that match TRBD1. Germline V gene lookup returns CDR1 MGHRA and CDR2 YSYEKL. V lost 2 bases to trimming and J lost 3 bases; unmatched junction nucleotides: 6. The CDR3 runs to 15 residues. The CDR3 DNA reads TGCGCCAGCAGCCAAATTGGGACAGGAAGCTACGAGCAGTACTTC. Protein: CASSQIGTGSYEQYF.

The V call is TRBV5-1, the J call TRBJ2-2, with TRBD2 identical over 13 bases. After removal of 4 bases from V and 1 base from J, the junction contained 10 bases not matched to a gene. Germline assignment: CDR1 SGHRS and CDR2 YFSETQ. This CDR3 region has 19 residues. CDR3 sequence (DNA): TGCGCCAGCAGCCGACTAGCGGGAGGACACGGAAAGAACACCGGGGAGCTGTTTTTT. This translates into CASSRLAGGHGKNTGELFF. The full variable domain, with the rest looked up from reference TRBV5-1 and TRBJ2-2, is KAGVTQTPRYLIKTRGQQVTLSCSPISGHRSVSWYQQTPGQGLQFLFEYFSETQRNKGNFPGRFSGRQFSNSRSEMNVSTLELGDSALYLCASSRLAGGHGKNTGELFFGEGSRLTVL.

Comment on this clone: This specimen includes other DNA sequences encoding the same CDR3. The chain links TRBV19 to TRBJ1-5; D is unclear. The V end lost 3 bases, the J end lost 4 bases, and 4 bases lay between the germline ends. There are 12 residues in the CDR3. The germline gives CDR1 LNHDA, CDR2 SQIVND (reference sequence). The CDR3 region is CASSIGNQPQHF. The DNA of the CDR3 is TGTGCCAGTAGTATCGGAAATCAGCCCCAGCATTTT.

The rearrangement uses TRBV12-5 and TRBJ2-3; a possible D gene is TRBD2 (6 bases). The CDR3 spans 15 residues. V shed 10 bases and J shed 1 base, with 18 bases lying between them. CDR1 is LGHNT and CDR2 is FRNRAP in the germline V gene. CDR3 amino acids: CATPGFPSGTDTQYF. DNA of the CDR3: TGTGCTACTCCGGGCTTCCCTAGCGGCACAGATACGCAGTATTTT.

Concerning this clone itself: At one of its ends the junction is not consistent with the germline gene, which may arise from a read error. This sample includes further DNA sequences coding for the same CDR3. The chain links TRBV7-7 to TRBJ2-5; D remains unclear. This CDR3 is 15 amino acids long. Germline loops: CDR1 SSHAT, CDR2 FNYEAQ (reference sequence). CDR3 coding DNA: TGTGCTAGCAGCGTTACGCTGGCGGCCCAAGAGACCCAGTACTTC. This sequence encodes CASSVTLAAQETQYF.

The chain couples TRBV28 to TRBJ1-2; 9 bases agree with TRBD1. Germline V gene lookup returns CDR1 MDHEN and CDR2 SYDVKM. The CDR3 extends over 17 amino acids. The ends lost 6 bases at V and 5 bases at J; junction bases unmatched: 16. The chain's CDR3 is CASSLPLQGARPYGYTF. The DNA for the CDR3 is TGTGCCAGCAGCTTACCTTTACAGGGGGCGCGACCGTATGGCTACACCTTC.

V is TRBV21-1 and J is TRBJ2-1; the DNA was not used to check the table's D call, TRBD1. TRBV21-1 is marked as a pseudogene. The CDR3 loop spans 13 amino acids. The CDR3 loop is CASINRGPNEQFF. The CDR3, as DNA: TGTGCCAGCATCAACAGGGGCCCCAATGAGCAGTTCTTC.

This clone was found once. The chain couples TRBV4-3 to TRBJ1-2; TRBD1 might be the D (5 bases). Trimming removed 0 bases from V and 6 bases from J, with 17 bases in between. The CDR3 length is 16 residues. Germline-derived CDR1 and CDR2 are LGHNA and YSLEER. In DNA, the CDR3 is TGCGCCAGCAGCCAAGATCGAGGGGACCAGAGGCATGGCTACACCTTC. It yields the protein CASSQDRGDQRHGYTF.

This chain connects TRBV5-5 to TRBJ1-2, with D unclear. CDR1 is SGHKS, CDR2 YYEKEE, per germline (reference sequence). The CDR3 spans 13 residues. Trimming pared 3 bases from V and 0 bases from J, leaving 6 bases between. As DNA, the CDR3 is TGTGCCAGCAGCTCCGGCCCTAACTATGGCTACACCTTC. It is translated as CASSSGPNYGYTF.

The CDR3 region has the DNA TGTGCCAGTAGTCCCGGAGAAGGGCACACTGAAGCTTTCTTT. Translating it yields CASSPGEGHTEAFF. The chain is built from TRBV19 and TRBJ1-1, with no clear D. This CDR3 has 14 residues. V was clipped by 5 bases and J by 3 bases, with 13 bases between them. Germline V gene lookup returns CDR1 LNHDA and CDR2 SQIVND (reference sequence).

The J gene is TRBJ2-1, the V gene TRBV29-1, with a tentative D call TRBD2 (5 bases). This CDR3 region has 13 residues. Trimming removed 3 bases at V and 4 bases at J, with 10 bases between. Looked up from germline, CDR1 is SQVTM and CDR2 is ANQGSEA. The CDR3 region is CSVDGGRYNEQFF. The CDR3 DNA reads as TGCAGCGTTGACGGCGGGCGGTACAATGAGCAGTTCTTC.

The chain links TRBV7-2 to TRBJ1-5; no clear D. Per germline, CDR1 SGHTA and CDR2 FQGNSA. V was shortened by 4 bases and J by 0 bases, with 22 bases between the two germline ends. The CDR3 has 19 residues. The CDR3 DNA follows: TGTGCCAGCAGCTCCCTCCCAATGGATCGGACGTATAGCAATCAGCCCCAGCATTTT. Amino acids: CASSSLPMDRTYSNQPQHF.

This rearrangement joins TRBV27 to TRBJ1-5; no reliable D call. V shed 8 bases and J shed 3 bases, with 11 bases lying between them. The CDR3 contains 13 residues. CDR1 MNHEY and CDR2 SMNVEV come from the germline V gene (reference sequence). CDR3 in amino acids: CASGSSDNQPQHF. CDR3 coding DNA: TGTGCCAGCGGATCCAGTGACAATCAGCCCCAGCATTTT.

V gene TRBV7-9 combines with J gene TRBJ2-5; perhaps TRBD2 as D (6 bases). Per germline, CDR1 SEHNR and CDR2 FQNEAQ (reference sequence). Trimming left V 5 bases short and J 5 bases short, with 21 bases between. The CDR3 totals 16 residues. CDR3 in amino acids: CASSPPDYPGRETQYF. The CDR3, as DNA: TGTGCCAGCAGCCCTCCGGACTATCCCGGGCGGGAGACCCAGTACTTC.

The chain recombines TRBV7-9 with TRBJ1-1, with D unresolved. Germline assignment: CDR1 SEHNR and CDR2 FQNEAQ (reference sequence). V lost 7 bases, J lost 1 base, and 10 bases lay in between. The CDR3 runs 13 residues. Here the CDR3 reads CASTISENTEAFF. The CDR3 DNA reads TGTGCCAGCACGATATCAGAGAACACTGAAGCTTTCTTT.

As regards this clone: The sample contains more than one DNA sequence encoding this CDR3. The chain carries TRBV7-2 and TRBJ2-7, with no clear D. Germline CDR1 reads SGHTA; CDR2 reads FQGNSA. The V end was cut by 5 bases, the J end by 6 bases, with 8 bases between. The CDR3 sequence is 11 residues long. CDR3 in DNA: TGTGCCAGCAGCCTTGGACGCGAGCAGTACTTC. It translates to CASSLGREQYF. The full variable domain, completed using reference TRBV7-2 and TRBJ2-7, is GAGVSQSPSNKVTEKGKDVELRCDPISGHTALYWYRQSLGQGLEFLIYFQGNSAPDKSGLPSDRFSAERTGGSVSTLTIQRTQQEDSAVYLCASSLGREQYFGPGTRLTVT.

This clone was recorded once. The chain combines TRBV5-4 with TRBJ2-7; D is unresolved. The ends were cut back, 1 base at V and 3 bases at J, with 8 bases in the middle. Germline V lookup: CDR1 SGHNT, CDR2 YYREEE (reference sequence). CDR3 length: 13 amino acids. CDR3: CASSLLPNYEQYF. The CDR3 bases are TGTGCCAGCAGCTTGTTACCGAACTACGAGCAGTACTTC.